The present TCR beta chain was sequenced within a study of blood T cell repertoires in COVID-19 (dated by TCRdb to about 2020). Context from the whole study: Collaborator samples came from the United States, Italy and Spain and covered acute and convalescent phases of COVID-19. The material from the prospective study consisted of cDNA or gDNA derived from T cells, B-cell-depleted T cells, or PBMCs. The dataset comprised deeply sampled blood TCRbeta repertoires from subjects exposed to, actively infected with, or recovered from COVID-19. A freely available public database, intended as a resource for researchers studying the immune response to SARS-CoV-2, is where the repertoires were released. The samples were drawn from two sources: the first 160 participants of the ongoing ImmuneRACE study, and about 1,300 subjects contributed by 6 global collaborators. Nearly every sample came with metadata listing a de-identified subject ID, COVID-19 status, age in years and sex. Where available, HLA class I and class II types were obtained from metadata supplied by the sample provider rather than from assay-based typing. What the authors observed across the whole study: How much clinical and demographic metadata was included differed by source and by participant, and the metadata was provided uncurated.

V gives up 1 base and J gives up 1 base, and the segment between their germline ends measures 19 bases. From the cysteine through the phenylalanine, the CDR3 covers 19 amino acids. Of all the DNA, just the CDR3 is kept, 57 bases in frame from base 1. The germline V gene yields SGHVS for CDR1 and FQNEAQ for CDR2. One collaborating source in Seattle enrolled patients while the patients were actively infected and followed the patients over time throughout the course of disease. Whole blood was collected in K2EDTA tubes by collaborating institutions according to the institutions' own protocols. For TCRbeta analysis, collaborators shipped samples as frozen whole blood, isolated PBMCs, or DNA extracted from either of those sample types. TCRbeta CDR3 regions were amplified from genomic DNA using the immunoSEQ Assay, a bias-controlled multiplex PCR. The published analysis was carried out like this. The number of nucleated cells in each sample was estimated from the amplification of reference gene primers within the assay. To quantify the absolute abundance of each unique TCRbeta CDR3 rearrangement, sequence reads were collapsed and filtered. For each sample, productive Simpson clonality was calculated as the square root of Simpson's diversity index across productive rearrangements. TCRdb retrieved this table from immuneACCESS and kept in-frame rearrangements only. Not all clones are present; in checked studies, unresolved V genes account for under half, and no reason is known for the remainder. V and J calls and clone size are given by that table; D and trimming were obtained from the DNA. Counted in this sample were approximately 300,000 clones; around 90% of them appeared once. The top ten constitute 6.5% to 8% of the sample.

This clone was picked up a small number of times. Its antigen is currently not known. Base qualities are missing; no much larger clone stands one base away. The rearranged segments are TRBV7-8 and TRBJ2-2, with a weak D call of TRBD2 (6 bases match). The receptor comes from a woman aged 25 to 39 with COVID-19, enrolled during active disease. The sequencing input was peripheral blood. In nucleotides, the sequence is TGTGCCAGCAGCTTAGAGCGGAGGGCCCGATCGGTGAACACCGGGGAGCTGTTTTTT. Its protein product is CASSLERRARSVNTGELFF.